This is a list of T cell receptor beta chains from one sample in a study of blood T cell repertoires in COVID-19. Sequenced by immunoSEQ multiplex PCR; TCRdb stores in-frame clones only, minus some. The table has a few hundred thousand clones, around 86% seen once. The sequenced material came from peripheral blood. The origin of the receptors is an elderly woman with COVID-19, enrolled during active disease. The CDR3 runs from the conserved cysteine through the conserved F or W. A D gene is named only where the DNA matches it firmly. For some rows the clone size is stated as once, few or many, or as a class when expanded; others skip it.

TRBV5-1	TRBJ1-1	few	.	CASSLGYGTVNTEAFF	TGCGCCAGCAGTTTGGGGTACGGAACAGTGAACACTGAAGCTTTCTTT
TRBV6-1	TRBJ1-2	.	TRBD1	CASSESVTGLYGYTF	TGTGCCAGCAGTGAATCAGTGACAGGGTTATATGGCTACACCTTC
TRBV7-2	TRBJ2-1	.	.	CASTLGPSSNEQFF	TGTGCCAGCACCCTAGGCCCTTCCTCCAATGAGCAGTTCTTC
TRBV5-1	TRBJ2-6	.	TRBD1	CATGTGPGDGANVLTF	TGCGCCACCGGGACAGGACCGGGTGATGGGGCCAACGTCCTGACTTTC
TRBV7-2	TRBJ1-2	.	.	CASTPTTGPGGYTF	TGTGCCAGCACCCCCACCACAGGCCCCGGGGGCTACACCTTC
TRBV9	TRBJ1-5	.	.	CASSLDVAGQPQHF	TGTGCCAGCAGCTTAGACGTGGCGGGGCAGCCCCAGCATTTT
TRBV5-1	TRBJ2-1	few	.	CASSLAGNYNEQFF	TGCGCCAGCAGCTTGGCAGGGAACTACAATGAGCAGTTCTTC
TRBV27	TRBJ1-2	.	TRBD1	CASRGASGQGGGGYTF	TGTGCCAGCAGGGGGGCCTCGGGACAGGGTGGCGGTGGCTACACCTTC
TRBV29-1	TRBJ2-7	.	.	CSVILGRSSYEQYF	TGCAGCGTTATACTAGGACGAAGCTCCTACGAGCAGTACTTC
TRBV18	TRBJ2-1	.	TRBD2	CASLPREGKNNEQFF	TGTGCCAGTCTTCCGAGGGAGGGAAAAAACAATGAGCAGTTCTTC